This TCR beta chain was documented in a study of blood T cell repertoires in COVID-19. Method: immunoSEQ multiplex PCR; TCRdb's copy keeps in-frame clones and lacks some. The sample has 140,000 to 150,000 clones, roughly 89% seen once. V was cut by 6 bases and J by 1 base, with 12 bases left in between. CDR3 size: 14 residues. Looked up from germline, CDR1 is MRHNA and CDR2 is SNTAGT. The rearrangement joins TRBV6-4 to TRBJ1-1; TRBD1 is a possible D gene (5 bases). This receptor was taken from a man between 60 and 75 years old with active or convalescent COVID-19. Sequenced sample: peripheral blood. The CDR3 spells CASSPGGTNTEAFF. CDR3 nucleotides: TGTGCCAGCAGCCCTGGAGGGACGAACACTGAAGCTTTCTTT.